Each of the 25 T cell receptor beta chains below was sequenced from the same sample in a study of human versus mouse CDR3 diversity and MHC coevolution. Generated by immunoSEQ multiplex PCR, the TCRdb table keeps only in-frame clones and is missing some. The sample lists tens of thousands of clones, about 94% occurring once. The specimen sequenced was naive CD4+ T cells from blood. Subset in this sample: CD45RO-negative CD62L-positive naive CD4 T cells. Receptor source: a person between 25 and 69 years old in good health.

The chain couples TRBV25-1 to TRBJ2-7; D is perhaps TRBD2 (6 bases). Trimming removed 3 bases from V and 4 bases from J, with 10 bases in between. Germline CDR1 and CDR2: MGHDK and SYGVNS. The length of the CDR3 is 13 residues. As DNA, the CDR3 is TGTGCCAGCAGTGAGGGGACTCTATACGAGCAGTACTTC. This encodes CASSEGTLYEQYF.

The gene calls are TRBV28 and TRBJ1-1; a weak D match, TRBD1 (6 bases). This CDR3 contains 16 residues. Trimming shortened V by 4 bases and J by 4 bases, and 19 bases separated the two germline ends. Per the germline V gene, CDR1 is MDHEN and CDR2 is SYDVKM. The CDR3 DNA reads as TGTGCCAGCAGTTCAACAGGGTCGAAGCTGGGCACTGAAGCTTTCTTT. It specifies CASSSTGSKLGTEAFF.

This clone appeared a few times. The chain is built from TRBV19 and TRBJ2-7; D possibly corresponds to TRBD1 (6 bases). V was trimmed by 4 bases and J by 3 bases, leaving 10 bases between them. This CDR3 is built from 13 residues. Germline CDR1 is LNHDA and CDR2 is SQIVND (reference sequence). The CDR3 DNA reads as TGTGCCAGTAGTACAGGGGTGGGCTACGAGCAGTACTTC. Translation gives CASSTGVGYEQYF.

The V gene is TRBV6-5, the J gene TRBJ1-4; no clear D. CDR3 length: 14 residues. Looked up from germline, CDR1 is MNHEY and CDR2 is SVGAGI. V lost 6 bases and J lost 6, with 14 bases in between. CDR3 bases: TGTGCCAGCAGCAGGAGCGGTCGGGATGAAAAACTGTTTTTT. Its translation is CASSRSGRDEKLFF.

The rearrangement uses TRBV7-2 and TRBJ2-7; D might be TRBD2 (5 bases). Trimming cost V 4 bases and J 0 bases, with 16 bases left between them. The CDR3 runs to 16 residues. Germline assignment: CDR1 SGHTA and CDR2 FQGNSA. The CDR3 protein is CASSSHGPGGSYEQYF. CDR3 nucleotides: TGTGCCAGCAGCTCCCACGGTCCCGGAGGCTCCTACGAGCAGTACTTC.

V is TRBV18 and J is TRBJ1-1; possibly TRBD1 for D (6 bases). CDR1 is KGHSH and CDR2 is LQKENI in the germline V gene. V lost 5 bases, J lost 1 base, and 8 bases lay in between. The CDR3 contains 13 residues. The CDR3 spells CASSGQTNTEAFF. The CDR3 region has the DNA TGTGCCAGCTCAGGACAGACGAACACTGAAGCTTTCTTT.

V usage is TRBV23-1 and J usage is TRBJ2-7, with TRBD1 matching 10 bases. TRBV23-1 is an ORF; its function is uncertain. The CDR3 is made up of 17 amino acids. Germline trimming cut 3 bases from V and 3 bases from J; bases unmatched to any gene: 11. The CDR3 DNA reads as TGCGCCAGCAGTCAGGGTTACCGGGACAGGGGAATCTACGAGCAGTACTTC. Translating it yields CASSQGYRDRGIYEQYF.

The chain has TRBV7-2 and TRBJ2-7; D gene uncertain. The CDR3 sequence is 11 residues long. V was clipped by 1 base and J by 4 bases, with 2 bases between them. CDR1 and CDR2 (germline): SGHTA, FQGNSA. CDR3 coding DNA: TGTGCCAGCAGCTTAGTATACGAGCAGTACTTC. Its protein is CASSLVYEQYF.

Written as DNA, the CDR3 is TGTGCCAGCAGCCATTATGGACAGTTGATAGCGGGAGGGCCTTACGAGCAGTACTTC. Amino acids: CASSHYGQLIAGGPYEQYF. The chain has TRBV16 and TRBJ2-7; TRBD2 matches 11 bases. The CDR3 contains 19 residues. Losses at the gene ends were 3 bases for V and 4 bases for J; bases not matched to a gene: 17. Looked up from germline, CDR1 is KGHSY and CDR2 is FQNENV.

The gene calls are TRBV6-5 and TRBJ2-7; TRBD2 agrees at 7 bases. The germline V gene encodes CDR1 MNHEY and CDR2 SVGAGI. The CDR3 has 15 amino acids. V gave up 6 bases and J gave up 1 base; unmatched junction bases: 9. The CDR3 here is CASRIAAGSSYEQYF. In DNA, the CDR3 is TGTGCCAGCAGGATAGCAGCGGGGTCATCCTACGAGCAGTACTTC.

The chain links TRBV9 to TRBJ1-1; maybe TRBD1 (5 bases). Trimming shortened V by 2 bases and J by 3 bases, and 8 bases separated the two germline ends. This CDR3 is 13 amino acids long. Germline-derived CDR1 and CDR2 are SGDLS and YYNGEE. The CDR3 nucleotides read TGTGCCAGCAGCGTGGGGGGGGACACTGAAGCTTTCTTT. Encoded protein: CASSVGGDTEAFF.

The V and J genes are TRBV9 and TRBJ2-1; 9 bases line up with TRBD2. J lost 7 bases, V lost 0 bases, and 5 bases had no gene match. Germline assignment: CDR1 SGDLS and CDR2 YYNGEE. The CDR3 has 15 amino acids. As DNA, the CDR3 is TGTGCCAGCAGCGTAGGTAGCGGGAGTTATAATGAGCAGTTCTTC. It translates to CASSVGSGSYNEQFF.

The chain couples TRBV7-9 to TRBJ2-1, with a weak D call TRBD2 (5 bases). The germline V gene has CDR1 SEHNR and CDR2 FQNEAQ (reference sequence). Trimming took 0 bases from V and 0 from J, leaving 12 bases between them. The CDR3 has 17 residues. The CDR3 DNA reads as TGTGCCAGCAGCTTAGCGAGGGATACCAGCTCCTACAATGAGCAGTTCTTC. Translating it yields CASSLARDTSSYNEQFF.

The chain uses TRBV11-3 and TRBJ2-2; the D is unclear. Trimming removed 1 base at V and 2 bases at J, with 11 bases between. Germline loops: CDR1 SGHNT, CDR2 YENEEA. The CDR3 covers 16 residues. CDR3 protein: CASSLAVGINTGELFF. The CDR3 bases are TGTGCCAGCAGCTTAGCGGTGGGCATCAACACCGGGGAGCTGTTTTTT.

The CDR3 DNA reads as TGTGCCAGCAGCTCGCAGGGAGGCACTGAAGCTTTCTTT. Encoded protein: CASSSQGGTEAFF. This chain connects TRBV7-7 to TRBJ1-1; D might be TRBD1 (5 bases). V lost 4 bases, J lost 4 bases, and 10 bases lay in between. This CDR3 is built from 13 residues. Germline V gene lookup returns CDR1 SSHAT and CDR2 FNYEAQ (reference sequence).

This clone was seen only once. V and J are TRBV7-3 and TRBJ1-1; 9 bases match TRBD1. Per germline, CDR1 SGHTA and CDR2 FQGTGA. After removal of 5 bases from V and 10 bases from J, the junction contained 17 bases not matched to a gene. This CDR3 has 16 amino acids. The CDR3 spells CASSTNQVGQGFAAFF. The CDR3 DNA reads TGTGCCAGCAGCACAAACCAGGTCGGACAGGGGTTTGCAGCTTTCTTT.

The rearrangement links TRBV28 to TRBJ1-1; 10 positions agree with TRBD1. The J segment lost 4 bases and the V segment lost 6 bases, leaving 8 bases of the junction unmatched. The CDR3 consists of 15 residues. CDR1 is MDHEN and CDR2 is SYDVKM in the germline V gene. In nucleotides, the CDR3 is TGTGCCAGCAGCCCGCCAGGACAGGGGGTCACTGAAGCTTTCTTT. Protein sequence: CASSPPGQGVTEAFF.

The V call is TRBV25-1, the J call TRBJ2-7, with D maybe TRBD1 (5 bases). Germline V CDR1 and CDR2: MGHDK, SYGVNS. The CDR3 covers 12 residues. V gave up 4 bases and J gave up 6 bases, with 10 bases separating them. CDR3 sequence: CASSATVSEQYF. In DNA form, the CDR3 reads TGTGCCAGCAGTGCGACAGTCAGCGAGCAGTACTTC.

The chain is built from TRBV5-6 and TRBJ2-6; 7 positions agree with TRBD1. There are 14 residues in the CDR3. Per the germline V gene, CDR1 is SGHDT and CDR2 is YYEEEE. V gave up 5 bases and J gave up 1 base; unmatched junction bases: 0. The CDR3 here is CASRDRSGANVLTF. In DNA form, the CDR3 reads TGTGCCAGCAGGGACAGGTCTGGGGCCAACGTCCTGACTTTC. Full variable domain (remainder filled in from reference TRBV5-6 and TRBJ2-6): DAGVTQSPTHLIKTRGQQVTLRCSPKSGHDTVSWYQQALGQGPQFIFQYYEEEERQRGNFPDRFSGHQFPNYSSELNVNALLLGDSALYLCASRDRSGANVLTFGAGSRLTVL.

The rearrangement joins TRBV12-5 to TRBJ1-1; 9 bases agree with TRBD1. CDR3 length: 15 amino acids. In germline, CDR1 is LGHNT, CDR2 FRNRAP. The trim removed 3 bases at V and 1 base at J, leaving 3 bases unmatched. The CDR3 region is CASGLTGGTNTEAFF. CDR3 DNA sequence: TGTGCTAGTGGTTTAACAGGGGGCACGAACACTGAAGCTTTCTTT.

The rearrangement joins TRBV5-4 to TRBJ2-7; D is perhaps TRBD2 (6 bases). Trimming removed 0 bases from V and 6 bases from J, with 19 bases in between. Germline-derived CDR1 and CDR2 are SGHNT and YYREEE (reference sequence). The length of the CDR3 is 16 residues. In nucleotides, the CDR3 is TGTGCCAGCAGCTTGGCCCCACTAGCCCGTCCCTCCGAGCAGTACTTC. Protein product: CASSLAPLARPSEQYF.

The rearrangement joins TRBV19 to TRBJ2-3; TRBD2 matches 7 bases. CDR3 length equals 17 residues. Germline V lookup: CDR1 LNHDA, CDR2 SQIVND (reference sequence). J gave up 0 bases and V 7 bases, and 13 bases lay outside the gene matches. DNA for the CDR3: TGTGCCAGTAATCGGCGGGAGTCCCCTTCTAGCACAGATACGCAGTATTTT. Amino acids: CASNRRESPSSTDTQYF.

The chain employs TRBV7-3 and TRBJ2-6, with 9 bases lining up with TRBD1. V was pared by 3 bases and J by 2 bases, with 14 bases of the junction left unmatched. CDR1 is SGHTA and CDR2 is FQGTGA in the germline V gene. The CDR3 is made up of 20 amino acids. The CDR3 bases are TGTGCCAGCAGCTTTTTTCGACGGACAGGGGCTCTGGCTGGGGCCAACGTCCTGACTTTC. Protein sequence: CASSFFRRTGALAGANVLTF.

This clone occurred once. This chain uses TRBV6-6 with TRBJ2-7; 9 bases match TRBD2. There are 14 residues in the CDR3. Germline CDR1 reads MNHNY; CDR2 reads SVGAGI (reference sequence). V trimming: 4 bases; J trimming: 10 bases; junction bases outside the gene matches: 11. The chain's CDR3 is CASSFPSSGGIQYF. CDR3 bases: TGTGCCAGCAGTTTTCCCTCCAGCGGGGGGATTCAGTACTTC.

The chain joins TRBV6-5 to TRBJ1-1, with D possibly matching TRBD1 (5 bases). The ends were cut back, 2 bases at V and 0 bases at J, with 13 bases in the middle. The V gene's germline CDR1 is MNHEY and CDR2 SVGAGI. CDR3 length: 16 residues. CDR3 residues: CASSYLGGGMNTEAFF. The CDR3, as DNA: TGTGCCAGCAGTTACCTCGGGGGGGGGATGAACACTGAAGCTTTCTTT.